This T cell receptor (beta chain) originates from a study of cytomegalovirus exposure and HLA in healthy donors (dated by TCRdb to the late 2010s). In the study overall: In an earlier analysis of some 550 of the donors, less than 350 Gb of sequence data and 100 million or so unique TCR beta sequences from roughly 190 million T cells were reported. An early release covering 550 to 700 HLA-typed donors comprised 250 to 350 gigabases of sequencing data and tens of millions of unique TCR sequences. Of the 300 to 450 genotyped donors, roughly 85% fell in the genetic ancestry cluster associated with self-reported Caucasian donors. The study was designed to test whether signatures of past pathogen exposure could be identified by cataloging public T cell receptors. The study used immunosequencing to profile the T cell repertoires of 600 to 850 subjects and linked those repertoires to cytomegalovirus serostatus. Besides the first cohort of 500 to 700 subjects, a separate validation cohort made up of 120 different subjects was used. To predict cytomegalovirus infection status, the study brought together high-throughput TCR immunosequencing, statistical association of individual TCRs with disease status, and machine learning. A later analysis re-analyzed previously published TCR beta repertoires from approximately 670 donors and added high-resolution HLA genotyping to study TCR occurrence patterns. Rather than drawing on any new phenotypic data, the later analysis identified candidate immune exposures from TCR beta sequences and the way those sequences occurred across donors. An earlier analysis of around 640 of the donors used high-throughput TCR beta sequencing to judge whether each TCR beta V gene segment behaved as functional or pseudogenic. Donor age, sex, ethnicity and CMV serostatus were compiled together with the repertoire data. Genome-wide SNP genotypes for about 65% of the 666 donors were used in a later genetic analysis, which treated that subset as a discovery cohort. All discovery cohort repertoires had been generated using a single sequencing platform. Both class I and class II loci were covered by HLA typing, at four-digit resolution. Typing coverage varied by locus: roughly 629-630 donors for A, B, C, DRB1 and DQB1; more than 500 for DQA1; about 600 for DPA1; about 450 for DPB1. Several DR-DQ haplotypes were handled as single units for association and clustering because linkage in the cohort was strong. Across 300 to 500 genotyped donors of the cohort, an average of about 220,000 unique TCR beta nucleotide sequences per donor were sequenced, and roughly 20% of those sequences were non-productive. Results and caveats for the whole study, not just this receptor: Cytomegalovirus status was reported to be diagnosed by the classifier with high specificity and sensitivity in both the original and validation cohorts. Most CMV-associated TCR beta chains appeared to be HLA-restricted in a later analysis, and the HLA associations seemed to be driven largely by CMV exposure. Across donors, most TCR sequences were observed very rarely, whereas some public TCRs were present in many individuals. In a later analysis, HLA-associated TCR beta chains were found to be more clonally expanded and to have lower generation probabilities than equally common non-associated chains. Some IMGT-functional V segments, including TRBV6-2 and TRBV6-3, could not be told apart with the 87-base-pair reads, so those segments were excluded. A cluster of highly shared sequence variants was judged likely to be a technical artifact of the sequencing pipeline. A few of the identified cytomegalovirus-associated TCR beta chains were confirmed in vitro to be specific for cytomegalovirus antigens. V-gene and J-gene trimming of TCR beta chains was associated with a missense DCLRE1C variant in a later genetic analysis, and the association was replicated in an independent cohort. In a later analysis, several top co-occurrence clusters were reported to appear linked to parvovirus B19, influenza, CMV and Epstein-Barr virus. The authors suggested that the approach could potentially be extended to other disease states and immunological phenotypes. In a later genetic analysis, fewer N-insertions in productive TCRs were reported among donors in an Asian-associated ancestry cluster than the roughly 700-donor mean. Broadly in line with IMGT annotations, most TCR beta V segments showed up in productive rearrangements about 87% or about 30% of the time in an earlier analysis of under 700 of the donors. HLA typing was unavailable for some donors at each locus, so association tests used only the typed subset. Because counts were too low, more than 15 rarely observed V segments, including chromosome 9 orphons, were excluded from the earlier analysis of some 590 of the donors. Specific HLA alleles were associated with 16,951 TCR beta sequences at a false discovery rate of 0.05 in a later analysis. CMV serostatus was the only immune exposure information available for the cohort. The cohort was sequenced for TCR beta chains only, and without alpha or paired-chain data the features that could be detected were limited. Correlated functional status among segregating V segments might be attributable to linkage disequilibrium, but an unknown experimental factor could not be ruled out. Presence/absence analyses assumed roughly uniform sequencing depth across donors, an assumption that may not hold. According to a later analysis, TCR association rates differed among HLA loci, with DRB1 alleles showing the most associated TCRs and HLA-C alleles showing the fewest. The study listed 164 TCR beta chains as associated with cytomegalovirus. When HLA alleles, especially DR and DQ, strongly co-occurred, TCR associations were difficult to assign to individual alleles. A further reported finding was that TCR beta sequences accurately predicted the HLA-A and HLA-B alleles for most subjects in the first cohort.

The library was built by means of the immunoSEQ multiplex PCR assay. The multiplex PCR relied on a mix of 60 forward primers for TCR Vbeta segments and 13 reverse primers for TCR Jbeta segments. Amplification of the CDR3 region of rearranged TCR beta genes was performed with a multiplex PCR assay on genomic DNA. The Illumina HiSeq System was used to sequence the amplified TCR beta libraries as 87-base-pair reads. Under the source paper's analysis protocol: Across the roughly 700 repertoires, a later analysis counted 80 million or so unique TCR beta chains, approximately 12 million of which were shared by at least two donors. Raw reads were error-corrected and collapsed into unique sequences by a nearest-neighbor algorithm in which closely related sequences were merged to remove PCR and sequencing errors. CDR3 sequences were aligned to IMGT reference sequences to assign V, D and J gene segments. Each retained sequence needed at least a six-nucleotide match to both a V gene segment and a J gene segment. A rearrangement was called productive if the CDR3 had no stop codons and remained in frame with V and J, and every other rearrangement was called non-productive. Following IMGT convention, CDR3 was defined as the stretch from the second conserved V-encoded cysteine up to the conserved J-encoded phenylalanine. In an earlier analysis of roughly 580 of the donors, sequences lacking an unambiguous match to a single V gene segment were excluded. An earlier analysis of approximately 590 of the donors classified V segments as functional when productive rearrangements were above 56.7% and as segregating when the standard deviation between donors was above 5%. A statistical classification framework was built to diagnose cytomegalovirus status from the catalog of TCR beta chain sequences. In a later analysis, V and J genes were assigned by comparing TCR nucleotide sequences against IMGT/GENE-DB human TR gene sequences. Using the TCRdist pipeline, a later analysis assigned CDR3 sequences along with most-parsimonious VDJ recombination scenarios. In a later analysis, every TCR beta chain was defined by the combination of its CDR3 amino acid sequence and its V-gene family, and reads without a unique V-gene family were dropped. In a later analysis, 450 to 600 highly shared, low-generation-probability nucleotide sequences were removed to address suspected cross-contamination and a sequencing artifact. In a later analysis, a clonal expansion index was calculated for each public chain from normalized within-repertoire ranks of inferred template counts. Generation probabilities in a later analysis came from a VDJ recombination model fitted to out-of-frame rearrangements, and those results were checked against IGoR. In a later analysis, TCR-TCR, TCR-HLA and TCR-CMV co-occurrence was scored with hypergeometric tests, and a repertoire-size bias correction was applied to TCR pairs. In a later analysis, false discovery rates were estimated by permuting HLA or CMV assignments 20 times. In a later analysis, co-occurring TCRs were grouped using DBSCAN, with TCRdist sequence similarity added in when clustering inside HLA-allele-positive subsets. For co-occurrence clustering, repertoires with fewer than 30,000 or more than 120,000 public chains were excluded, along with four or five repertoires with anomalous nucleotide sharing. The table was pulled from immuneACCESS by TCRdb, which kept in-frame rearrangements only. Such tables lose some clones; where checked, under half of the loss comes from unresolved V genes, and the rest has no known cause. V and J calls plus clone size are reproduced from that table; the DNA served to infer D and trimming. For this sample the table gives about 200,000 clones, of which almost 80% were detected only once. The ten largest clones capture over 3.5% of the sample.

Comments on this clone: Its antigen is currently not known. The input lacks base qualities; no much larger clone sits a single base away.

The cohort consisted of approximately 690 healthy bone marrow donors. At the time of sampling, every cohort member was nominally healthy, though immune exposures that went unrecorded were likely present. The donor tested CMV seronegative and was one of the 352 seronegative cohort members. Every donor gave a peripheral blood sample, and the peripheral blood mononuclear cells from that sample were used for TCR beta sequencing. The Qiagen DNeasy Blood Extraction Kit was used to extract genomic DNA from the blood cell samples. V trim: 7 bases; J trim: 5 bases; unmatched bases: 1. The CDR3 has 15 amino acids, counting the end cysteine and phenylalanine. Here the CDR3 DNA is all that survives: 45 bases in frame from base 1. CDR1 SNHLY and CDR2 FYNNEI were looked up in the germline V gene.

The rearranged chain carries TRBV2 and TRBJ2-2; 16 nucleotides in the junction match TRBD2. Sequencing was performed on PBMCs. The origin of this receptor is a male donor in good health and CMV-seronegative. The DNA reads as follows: TGTGCCAGCAAGGGACTAGCGGGAGGGACCGGGGAGCTGTTTTTT. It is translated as CASKGLAGGTGELFF.